This TCR beta chain was recovered during a study of cytotoxic CD8 clonotypes in ibrutinib-treated CLL (dated by TCRdb to the early 2020s). Notes on the research overall: The cohort had about a dozen relapsed/refractory and around 16 treatment-naive patients; some 17 were IGHV unmutated. Partial responses were observed in 24 patients and complete responses in 2; after a median follow-up of around 68 months, remission was maintained in 14 patients and progression was observed in around twelve. Response samples were taken after a median of roughly eleven months on treatment, ranging from roughly 6 to 36 months. Samples averaged 255,043 productive templates and tens of thousands of productive rearrangements. Longitudinal samples were available for about 30% of the 86 trial participants. Cryopreserved peripheral blood mononuclear cells were obtained prior to treatment, at the time of response, and at either disease progression or sustained remission. Patients were still on ibrutinib when every remission and progressive disease sample was collected.

A MiSeq instrument was used for deep resolution sequencing, which targeted depths ranging from 1 in 1 million up to 1 in 200,000 T cells, with coverage averaging 10x for each clonotype. The immunoSEQ hsTCRB Kit was used to generate TCR beta libraries. Per the authors' processing: ImmunoSEQ Data Assistant and ImmunoSEQ Analyzer were used for data analysis, and V, D and J genes were assigned according to IMGT definitions. Clonality was computed as one minus normalized Shannon entropy of productive rearrangement frequencies, ranging from 0 to 1. Only overrepresented clonotypes making up at least 0.05% of the repertoire of each patient were included in the public clonotype analysis. Some twelve repertoires from age-matched healthy donors, obtained from immuneACCESS, served as clonality controls. Imported from immuneACCESS, the table was reduced by TCRdb to in-frame sequences with V and J called. These copies leave out some clones; in studies compared against another copy, an unresolved V gene accounts for under half, and the cause of the remainder is not known. The V and J calls and clone size come from that table; D and trimming were worked out from the DNA. This sample gives 50,000 or so clones in total; over 80% of them show up just once. The leading ten clones occupy around 21% of the sample.

General findings and caveats noted by the study authors: At ibrutinib response clonality went up, during sustained remission it held steady, and at progression it dropped back toward baseline. Public clonotypes were rare and either contracted or stayed stable during treatment, and the rise in clonality at ibrutinib response reflected the expansion of private clonotypes. At baseline, clonality was higher than in age-matched healthy donors and showed a strong correlation with circulating CD8+ T-cell counts. Lymph node repertoires were not examined, and the timing of sampling was not matched between patients in sustained remission and those whose disease progressed.

Explained via the paper, the time point label denotes: roughly 2 years on ibrutinib. Roughly 1.8 micrograms of genomic DNA were extracted from cryopreserved PBMCs for TCR beta library preparation. Longitudinal blood samples from CLL patients receiving ibrutinib monotherapy were subjected to high-throughput TCR beta sequencing. The patients were enrolled in a single-center, open-label phase 2 trial of ibrutinib monotherapy. CDR1 MNHNY and CDR2 SVGAGI were looked up in the germline V gene (reference sequence). The CDR3 starts with the cysteine, ends with the phenylalanine, and has 14 residues. Only the CDR3 region is kept as DNA, spanning 42 bases read in frame from base 1. Between the V and J ends, shortened by 8 bases and 3 bases respectively, the junction contains 13 bases. A word on this clone: Its cognate antigen has yet to be identified. Per-base qualities were not stored, and no clone one base away is much larger.

The material was PBMCs, obtained after 24 months of ibrutinib treatment. The rearrangement combines TRBV6-6 with TRBJ1-4; the D segment cannot be called with confidence. The clonotype was recovered from a human donor with chronic lymphocytic leukemia. The CDR3 protein is CASSTRAANEKLFF. The DNA sequence is given as TGTGCCAGCTCAACCCGGGCAGCTAATGAAAAACTGTTTTTT.